This T cell receptor (beta chain) was documented in a study of blood T cell repertoires in COVID-19. For the study at large: There were acute and convalescent COVID-19 samples, and they came from the United States, Italy and Spain. The analysed material was cDNA or gDNA that came from T cells, B-cell-depleted T cells, or PBMCs.

Original handling: It was from reference gene primer amplification that nucleated cell counts were estimated. Sequenced by immunoSEQ multiplex PCR; TCRdb stores in-frame clones only, minus some. The V and J calls and the clone size are those of that table, but D and trimming were determined from the DNA. The profile shows fewer than 300,000 clones, 75% to 90% of them singletons. V was clipped by 3 bases and J by 7 bases; unmatched bases: 7. Germline loops: CDR1 LGHNA, CDR2 YSLEER. The CDR3 contains 14 residues. V usage is TRBV4-3 and J usage is TRBJ1-1; TRBD1 agrees at 8 bases. Sequencing was performed on peripheral blood. The clonotype was recovered from a woman aged 40-49 years who had recovered from COVID-19. The CDR3: CASSHLDRGGEAFF. The CDR3 DNA is TGCGCCAGCAGCCATCTCGACAGGGGCGGTGAAGCTTTCTTT.